These T cell receptor beta chains were read from a single sample in a study of shared clonotypes between healthy human individuals. The table came from immunoSEQ multiplex PCR; TCRdb's copy has only in-frame clones and leaves some out. The repertoire holds about 2.2 million clones, with roughly 93% as singletons. Sequenced material: naive CD8+ T cells from PBMCs. The receptors here all came from a man in his late teens or twenties in good health. Some clones in this sample may be carry-over from other donors' samples. The CDR3 runs from the conserved cysteine through the conserved F or W. The order of the fields is V gene, D gene, clone size, J gene, CDR3 DNA, CDR3 protein. A D gene is named only where the DNA matches it firmly. Clone size, where shown, is once, few, many, or a class for clones that have expanded.

TRBV5-4	.	.	TRBJ1-2	TGTGCCAGCAGCTTGGATGGGGACACGAACTATGGCTACACCTTC	CASSLDGDTNYGYTF
TRBV10-2	.	.	TRBJ1-1	TGCGCCACCACTGTTTTATCGACGAACACTGAAGCTTTCTTT	CATTVLSTNTEAFF
TRBV29-1	TRBD2	.	TRBJ2-7	TGCAGCGGACGCGACGGGACTAGCGGAACCTACGAGCAGTACTTC	CSGRDGTSGTYEQYF
TRBV27	.	.	TRBJ1-5	TGTGCCAGCAGCCTTGCCGCGTGGGGCAATCAGCCCCAGCATTTT	CASSLAAWGNQPQHF
TRBV10-3	.	.	TRBJ2-3	TGTGCCATCAGTCCTCTGCGGGCCGCCGCCCCGAAGGGTGATACGCAGTATTTT	CAISPLRAAAPKGDTQYF
TRBV2	.	.	TRBJ2-3	TGTGCCAGCAGTGGACCCCAGGGGGGCCAAGGCACAGATACGCAGTATTTT	CASSGPQGGQGTDTQYF
TRBV9	TRBD1	.	TRBJ2-7	TGTGCCAGCAGCGCGAGAGAGGGACAGATCTACGAGCAGTACTTC	CASSAREGQIYEQYF
TRBV7-6	TRBD2	.	TRBJ2-1	TGTGCCAGCAGCCCCGGGACTAGCGGGTACAATGAGCAGTTCTTC	CASSPGTSGYNEQFF
TRBV6-4	TRBD1	.	TRBJ2-3	TGTGCCAGCAGCCCCCAGGGACAGCCCTTCACAGATACGCAGTATTTT	CASSPQGQPFTDTQYF
TRBV7-8	TRBD2	.	TRBJ2-3	TGTGCCAGCAGCTTGGGACTAGCGGGAGGGAGAATAGGTGGAGATACGCAGTATTTT	CASSLGLAGGRIGGDTQYF
TRBV6-1	.	.	TRBJ1-4	TGTGCCAGCAGCAGGGAGGAGTATGAAAAACTGTTTTTT	CASSREEYEKLFF
TRBV2	.	.	TRBJ2-1	TGTGCCAGCAGTGGGGGGACGTCTCATGAGCAGTTCTTC	CASSGGTSHEQFF
TRBV2	TRBD1	.	TRBJ2-5	TGTGCCAGCAGTGAAACTATTCCGGAGGTCTCTGAAAACAGGGGGCGAGAGACCCAGTACTTC	CASSETIPEVSENRGRETQYF
TRBV7-9	TRBD1	.	TRBJ2-5	TGTGCCAGCAGCTTAGATACAGGGGGCGGGGAGACCCAGTACTTC	CASSLDTGGGETQYF
TRBV27	.	.	TRBJ2-7	TGTGCCAGCAGAACCCCCCGGGCTTCCTACGAGCAGTACTTC	CASRTPRASYEQYF
TRBV5-1	.	.	TRBJ2-7	TGCGCCAGCAGCTTCGGGTCCCCCTACGAGCAGTACTTC	CASSFGSPYEQYF
TRBV30	.	.	TRBJ1-1	TGTGCCTGGAGCCCCTCCAGGGCCACTGAAGCTTTCTTT	CAWSPSRATEAFF
TRBV5-1	.	.	TRBJ2-7	TGCGCCAGCAGCCCGGGACTGCTCGGTGAGCAGTACTTC	CASSPGLLGEQYF
TRBV28	TRBD1	.	TRBJ1-5	TGTGCCAGCAATTTATCGCCGGGACAGGGGAAGCCCCAGCATTTT	CASNLSPGQGKPQHF
TRBV5-8	.	once	TRBJ1-1	TGTGCCAGCAGCGGGACAACGAACACTGAAGCTTTCTTT	CASSGTTNTEAFF
TRBV5-1	.	.	TRBJ2-3	TGCGCCAGCAGCTTGGTAACGGCGACAGATACGCAGTATTTT	CASSLVTATDTQYF
TRBV15	TRBD2	.	TRBJ2-7	TGTGCCACCAGCGGCTACAAGCGGGGGGCGAGCTCCTACGAGCAGTACTTC	CATSGYKRGASSYEQYF
TRBV7-9	.	.	TRBJ1-2	TGTGCCAGCAGCACTCCGTGGGGGGCTGGTTATGGCTACACCTTC	CASSTPWGAGYGYTF
TRBV14	TRBD1	.	TRBJ2-7	TGTGCCAGCAGTTGGACAGGGTTTGGCGAGCAGTACTTC	CASSWTGFGEQYF
TRBV9	TRBD1	.	TRBJ2-7	TGTGCCAGCAGCGTTTCAACAGGGGGATCCTACGAGCAGTACTTC	CASSVSTGGSYEQYF
TRBV6-6	.	few	TRBJ1-2	TGTGCCAGCGCAGGGGTTGGCTACACCTTC	CASAGVGYTF
TRBV5-1	.	.	TRBJ2-1	TGCGCCAGCAGCTTGCGAACCGCCCAGTACAATGAGCAGTTCTTC	CASSLRTAQYNEQFF
TRBV7-8	TRBD1	.	TRBJ1-2	TGTGCCAGCAGTCTTATGGGACAGTCACCCTATGGCTACACCTTC	CASSLMGQSPYGYTF
TRBV19	TRBD1	once	TRBJ2-7	TGTGCCAGTGCCCAGGGGGCGTTTAACCACGAGCAGTACTTC	CASAQGAFNHEQYF
TRBV19	TRBD1	.	TRBJ1-1	TGTGCCAGTAGTAGCTGGACAGGGCTGGTGAACACTGAAGCTTTCTTT	CASSSWTGLVNTEAFF
TRBV28	.	.	TRBJ1-4	TGTGCCAGCAGCCCCCAGGGTAATGAAAAACTGTTTTTT	CASSPQGNEKLFF
TRBV27	TRBD1	.	TRBJ2-7	TGTGCCAGCAGTTCATTACAGGGGGCGTACGAGCAGTACTTC	CASSSLQGAYEQYF
TRBV20-1	.	once	TRBJ2-1	TGCAGTACCCAGCGGGAGCAGTTCTTC	CSTQREQFF
TRBV27	.	once	TRBJ2-1	TGTGCCAGCAGTAAGAGCTCCTACAATGAGCAGTTCTTC	CASSKSSYNEQFF
TRBV19	TRBD1	.	TRBJ2-1	TGTGCCAGTAGTATGCGGACAGGGGTTTACAATGAGCAGTTCTTC	CASSMRTGVYNEQFF
TRBV9	TRBD2	.	TRBJ2-5	TGTGCCAGCAGCGCCCAGACTAGCGGGAGATTCCAAGAGACCCAGTACTTC	CASSAQTSGRFQETQYF
TRBV28	.	once	TRBJ1-2	TGTGCCAGCAGGGACGGGTCTAACTATGGCTACACCTTC	CASRDGSNYGYTF
TRBV14	.	few	TRBJ2-1	TGTGCCAGCAGTCACGTCGACAATGAGCAGTTCTTC	CASSHVDNEQFF
TRBV15	.	.	TRBJ1-5	TGTGCCACCAGCAGAGATCGGGAGGGAGCCCAGCCCCAGCATTTT	CATSRDREGAQPQHF
TRBV30	.	few	TRBJ1-2	TGTGCCTGGAGTGGGGCGGCCAACTATGGCTACACCTTC	CAWSGAANYGYTF
TRBV11-2	.	.	TRBJ1-4	TGTGCCAGCAGCTTAGATCTGACAGCGATAACTAATGAAAAACTGTTTTTT	CASSLDLTAITNEKLFF
TRBV4-2	TRBD2	.	TRBJ2-5	TGTGCCAGCAGCCAAGATCAGTTGGGGCGGGAGGGCCCCGAGACCCAGTACTTC	CASSQDQLGREGPETQYF
TRBV10-3	TRBD1	.	TRBJ1-3	TGTGCCATCAGTGTCTCAGGACAGGACTCTGGAAACACCATATATTTT	CAISVSGQDSGNTIYF
TRBV28	.	.	TRBJ2-3	TGTGCCAGCAGTTTATTGGGGGCGCGCACAGATACGCAGTATTTT	CASSLLGARTDTQYF
TRBV6-1	.	.	TRBJ1-4	TGTGCCAGCAGTGACCGCCGAGGGGGACTTGATGAAAAACTGTTTTTT	CASSDRRGGLDEKLFF
TRBV11-2	.	.	TRBJ2-3	TGTGCCAACTCGGGGACGACGCAGTATTTT	CANSGTTQYF
TRBV2	.	.	TRBJ2-5	TGTGCCAGGAGGGGTATCCAAGAGACCCAGTACTTC	CARRGIQETQYF
TRBV7-6	.	.	TRBJ2-3	TGTGCCAGCAGCTTAGCGTACAGCACAAGCACAGATACGCAGTATTTT	CASSLAYSTSTDTQYF
TRBV4-2	.	once	TRBJ2-1	TGTGCCAGCAGCCAAGAGGAGGAGGTAAGGTCCTACAATGAGCAGTTCTTC	CASSQEEEVRSYNEQFF
TRBV10-3	TRBD1	.	TRBJ1-2	TGTGCCATCAGTGACCAGGGACAGGGCTATGGCTACACCTTC	CAISDQGQGYGYTF
TRBV4-2	TRBD2	.	TRBJ2-7	TGTGCCAGCAGCCAAGATGTCCTCGGGGAGGGCTACGAGCAGTACTTC	CASSQDVLGEGYEQYF
TRBV7-3	.	.	TRBJ2-1	TGTGCCAGCAGCTTAGATCCTAGATCTATCCGCAATGAGCAGTTCTTC	CASSLDPRSIRNEQFF
TRBV7-8	TRBD1	.	TRBJ2-7	TGTGCCAGCAGCCCCGGGACAGGAGTCTCCTACGAGCAGTACTTC	CASSPGTGVSYEQYF
TRBV7-3	.	.	TRBJ2-2	TGTGCCAGCAGCCCCCGGCACGGGGCGAACACCGGGGAGCTGTTTTTT	CASSPRHGANTGELFF
TRBV19	.	few	TRBJ2-7	TGTGCCACCTCGTCGGGCTACGAGCAGTACTTC	CATSSGYEQYF